This T cell receptor (beta chain) was recovered during a study of cytomegalovirus exposure and HLA in healthy donors. Whole-study findings and limits: A later analysis reportedly identified an Asian-associated ancestry cluster as carrying fewer N-insertions than the approximately 730-donor mean.

Germline-derived CDR1 and CDR2 are SGHTA and FQGTGA. V lost 2 bases, J lost 6 bases, and 13 bases lay in between. CDR3 length: 14 residues. The PCR made use of 60 Vbeta and 13 Jbeta primers. Generated by immunoSEQ multiplex PCR, the TCRdb table keeps only in-frame clones and is missing some. The repertoire holds some 190,000 clones, around 75% seen once, with around 1.5% in the top ten. A word on this clone: Its antigen is undetermined.

V and J are TRBV7-3 and TRBJ1-1; D uncertain. The sequenced sample consisted of PBMCs. The receptor comes from a woman between 50 and 59 years old in good health and CMV-seronegative. Written as DNA, the CDR3 is TGTGCCAGCAGCTTAGGCGGAGCCGGGGCTGAAGCTTTCTTT. It specifies CASSLGGAGAEAFF.